These 16 T cell receptor beta chains originate from one sample sequenced in a study of Ad26.COV2.S vaccination and SARS-CoV-2 variants (dated by TCRdb to the early 2020s). The library was built by means of the immunoSEQ multiplex PCR assay. This immuneACCESS table, as held by TCRdb, lists in-frame sequences with V and J called but not all clones. Of the missing ones, under half trace to an unresolved V gene in checked studies; the others have no known cause. A total of around 370,000 clones appear in this sample, approximately 85% of them only once. The ten largest clonotypes hold 3.3% of the sample. According to the study, the label for this sample's treatment or condition signals: 19 received Ad26.COV2.S at low or high dose, single or two shots; a few received placebo; per-sample allocation not given. For vaccine and placebo recipients, the sequenced repertoires came from samples collected on day 63 after the first injection.

Material: peripheral blood, obtained in a trial of Ad26.COV2.S vaccine versus placebo. These receptors all come from a person between 18 and 60 years old who received the Ad26.COV2.S COVID-19 vaccine or a placebo.

J is TRBJ1-1 and V is TRBV7-2; TRBD1 is a possible D gene (5 bases). This CDR3 has 12 residues. Trimming removed 8 bases at V and 4 bases at J, with 11 bases between. CDR1 is SGHTA, CDR2 FQGNSA, per germline. CDR3 bases: TGTGCCAGCGGGGGTTACGCCACTGAAGCTTTCTTT. This codes for CASGGYATEAFF.

This chain links TRBV10-3 with TRBJ1-5; D gene ambiguous. The germline CDR1 and CDR2 sequences are ENHRY and SYGVKD. This CDR3 contains 15 residues. The V gene lost 0 bases and the J gene lost 3 bases, with 9 bases spanning the gap. The CDR3 reads CAISESSTLNQPQHF. In DNA form, the CDR3 reads TGTGCCATCAGTGAGTCAAGCACGCTCAATCAGCCCCAGCATTTT.

The chain uses TRBV6-5 and TRBJ1-1, with 7 bases identical to TRBD1. Germline V gene lookup returns CDR1 MNHEY and CDR2 SVGAGI. The CDR3 runs 15 residues. Unmatched junction bases numbered 6, after V lost 5 bases and J lost 0 bases. CDR3 DNA sequence: TGTGCCAGCAGTCAGGGGGAACCGATGAACACTGAAGCTTTCTTT. Protein sequence: CASSQGEPMNTEAFF.

This clone showed up just a few times. J is TRBJ1-1 and V is TRBV4-3; D ambiguous. Trimming shortened V by 0 bases and J by 1 base, and 6 bases separated the two germline ends. This CDR3 spans 14 amino acids. CDR1 is LGHNA, CDR2 YSLEER, per germline. CDR3 nucleotides: TGCGCCAGCAGCCAAGATAGACGGAACACTGAAGCTTTCTTT. This codes for CASSQDRRNTEAFF.

The chain combines TRBV12-3 or TRBV12-4 with TRBJ2-7, with TRBD2 as a possible D gene (5 bases). The CDR3 totals 13 residues. V was shortened by 4 bases and J by 0 bases, with 7 bases between the two germline ends. CDR3 residues: CASSWGASYEQYF. In nucleotides, the CDR3 is TGTGCCAGCAGTTGGGGAGCCTCCTACGAGCAGTACTTC.

The V and J genes are TRBV15 and TRBJ2-2, with 8 bases aligning to TRBD2. V lost 4 bases to trimming and J lost 4 bases; unmatched junction nucleotides: 2. The CDR3 is made up of 14 amino acids. Germline CDR1 reads LNHNV; CDR2 reads YYDKDF (reference sequence). CDR3 DNA sequence: TGTGCCACCAGCACCGGGGGGGGCACCGGGGAGCTGTTTTTT. It yields the protein CATSTGGGTGELFF.

This clone appeared many times. V is TRBV27 and J is TRBJ1-5, with D maybe TRBD1 (6 bases). The CDR3 contains 15 residues. Germline-derived CDR1 and CDR2 are MNHEY and SMNVEV (reference sequence). The V and J ends lost 3 bases and 5 bases respectively, with 14 bases between them. The CDR3 region has the DNA TGTGCCAGCAGTTTCGGAACAGGGAGGGATCAGCCCCAGCATTTT. Its protein is CASSFGTGRDQPQHF.

This clone was seen a handful of times. The CDR3 protein is CASSRLRETQYF. The CDR3 nucleotides read TGTGCCAGCAGCCGGTTGCGGGAGACCCAGTACTTC. The V gene is TRBV7-2, the J gene TRBJ2-5; D gene ambiguous. CDR1 is SGHTA and CDR2 is FQGNSA in the germline V gene. The length of the CDR3 is 12 residues. V dropped 5 bases and J dropped 5 bases, with 9 bases sitting between them.

V usage is TRBV6-5 and J usage is TRBJ2-7, with D possibly TRBD2 on 6 matching bases. The V gene's germline CDR1 is MNHEY and CDR2 SVGAGI. CDR3 length equals 13 residues. CDR3 nucleotides: TGTGCGCCAACCGGGACGGGGAGGTACGAGCAGTACTTC. Its protein product is CAPTGTGRYEQYF.

The J gene is TRBJ2-6, the V gene TRBV5-1, with TRBD1 matching over 8 bases. From germline, CDR1 is SGHRS and CDR2 YFSETQ. Trimming took 5 bases from V and 0 from J; bases not matched to a gene: 10. CDR3 size: 18 residues. In nucleotides, the CDR3 is TGCGCCAGCAGGCCTGGGGGGACAGGAGCCTCTGGGGCCAACGTCCTGACTTTC. Translation gives CASRPGGTGASGANVLTF.

This clone was counted a few times. The chain combines TRBV28 with TRBJ1-2, with 8 bases fitting TRBD1. The J segment lost 7 bases and the V segment lost 2 bases, leaving 9 bases of the junction unmatched. This CDR3 has 15 amino acids. The germline V gene has CDR1 MDHEN and CDR2 SYDVKM. CDR3 coding DNA: TGTGCCAGCAGTTTAGGACAGGGTCGGGTGGGTGGCTACACCTTC. Its protein product is CASSLGQGRVGGYTF.

The rearrangement joins TRBV5-1 to TRBJ1-1, with 10 bases matching TRBD1. Germline values: CDR1 SGHRS, CDR2 YFSETQ. Unmatched junction bases numbered 12, after V lost 0 bases and J lost 10 bases. The CDR3 is 16 residues long. CDR3 nucleotides: TGCGCCAGCAGCTTGGCCCCGGGACAGGGGTTCTCCGCAGCTTTCTTT. Amino acid sequence: CASSLAPGQGFSAAFF.

The chain carries TRBV2 and TRBJ2-2; D perhaps matches TRBD1 (5 bases). Germline assignment: CDR1 SNHLY and CDR2 FYNNEI. V gave up 5 bases and J gave up 2 bases, with 9 bases separating them. The CDR3 totals 14 residues. The CDR3, as DNA: TGTGCCAGCAGTCCCAGGGTAAACACCGGGGAGCTGTTTTTT. This gives the protein CASSPRVNTGELFF.

The chain employs TRBV5-4 and TRBJ2-4; D is possibly TRBD1 (5 bases). The ends were cut back, 2 bases at V and 3 bases at J, with 9 bases in the middle. The V gene's germline CDR1 is SGHNT and CDR2 YYREEE (reference sequence). The CDR3 length is 14 residues. The CDR3 spells CASSLRGGKNIQYF. The CDR3 DNA reads TGTGCCAGCAGCTTAAGGGGTGGCAAAAACATTCAGTACTTC.

The genes are TRBV19 and TRBJ1-2; possibly TRBD1 for D (5 bases). This CDR3 spans 15 amino acids. The germline V gene encodes CDR1 LNHDA and CDR2 SQIVND (reference sequence). Trimming removed 3 bases from V and 1 base from J, with 12 bases in between. For the CDR3, the DNA is TGTGCCAGTAGTATGAACAGGCTACTTAACTATGGCTACACCTTC. Translation: CASSMNRLLNYGYTF.

The genes are TRBV5-1 and TRBJ1-1; D call uncertain. Germline loops: CDR1 SGHRS, CDR2 YFSETQ. Deletions cut 2 bases from V and 5 bases from J, with 13 bases between. The CDR3 is 14 residues long. DNA for the CDR3: TGCGCCAGCAGCTTTAGCGAGGCCGTGACTGAAGCTTTCTTT. Protein sequence: CASSFSEAVTEAFF.